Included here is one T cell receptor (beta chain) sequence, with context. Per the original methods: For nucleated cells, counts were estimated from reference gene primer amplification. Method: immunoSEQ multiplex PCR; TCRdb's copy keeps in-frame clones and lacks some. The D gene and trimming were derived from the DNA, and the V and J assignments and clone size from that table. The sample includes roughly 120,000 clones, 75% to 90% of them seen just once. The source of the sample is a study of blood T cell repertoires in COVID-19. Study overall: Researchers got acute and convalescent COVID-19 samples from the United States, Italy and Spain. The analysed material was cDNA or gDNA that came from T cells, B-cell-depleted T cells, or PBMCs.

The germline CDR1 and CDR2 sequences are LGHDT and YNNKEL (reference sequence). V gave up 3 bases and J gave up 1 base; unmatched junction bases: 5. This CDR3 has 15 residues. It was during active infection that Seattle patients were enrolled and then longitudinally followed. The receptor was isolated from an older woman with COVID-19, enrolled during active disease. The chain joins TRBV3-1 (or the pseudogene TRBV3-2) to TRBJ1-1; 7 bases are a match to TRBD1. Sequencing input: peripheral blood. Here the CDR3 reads CASSQRGPRNTEAFF. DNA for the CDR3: TGTGCCAGCAGCCAGAGGGGGCCGAGGAACACTGAAGCTTTCTTT.